This TCR beta chain came from a study of a mutant IDH1 vaccine in newly diagnosed glioma. Overall study: Either 4-6 weeks after radiotherapy alone or alongside temozolomide, vaccination was begun. Patients arrived already treated with radiotherapy, temozolomide, or both, most having had both. Treated patients had a mean age of around 39 years and a sex split that was roughly 60% male and about 40% female.

To note about this clone: Antigen: not known.

Documented time point: week 11, during vaccination. The study gave 300 ug of mutant IDH1 20-mer peptide per vaccine dose, with topical imiquimod. This CDR3 has 12 residues. Looked up from germline, CDR1 is SGHTA and CDR2 is FQGNSA. Trimming removed 3 bases at V and 0 bases at J, with 0 bases between. Profiling relied on immunoSEQ multiplex PCR, and the TCRdb table lists in-frame clones only, not all of them. Among about 60,000 clones listed, more than 80% were seen once. The rearrangement uses TRBV7-2 and TRBJ2-1; no clear D. The sequence was obtained from a man between 25 and 39 years old with glioma. The sample in question was PBMCs, obtained from a glioma patient whose treatment included an IDH1 peptide vaccine. The CDR3 DNA reads as TGTGCCAGCAGCTTCTCCTACAATGAGCAGTTCTTC. Its translation: CASSFSYNEQFF.